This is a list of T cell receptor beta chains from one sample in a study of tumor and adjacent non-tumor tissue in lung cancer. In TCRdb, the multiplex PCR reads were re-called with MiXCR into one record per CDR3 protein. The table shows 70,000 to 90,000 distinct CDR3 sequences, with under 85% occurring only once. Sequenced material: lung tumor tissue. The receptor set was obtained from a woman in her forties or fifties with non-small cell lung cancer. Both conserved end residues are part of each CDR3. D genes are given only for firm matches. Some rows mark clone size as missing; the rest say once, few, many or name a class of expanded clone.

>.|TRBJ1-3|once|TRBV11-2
CVSRLEGNGDTIYF
TGTGTCAGCAGATTAGAGGGGAATGGGGACACCATATATTTT
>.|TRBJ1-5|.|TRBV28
CVSSLPWEYQPQHF
TGTGTCAGCAGTTTACCCTGGGAGTATCAGCCCCAGCATTTT
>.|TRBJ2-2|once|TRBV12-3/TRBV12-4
CASGYTNTGELFF
TGTGCCAGCGGTTATACCAACACTGGGGAGCTGTTTTTT
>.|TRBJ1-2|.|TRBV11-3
CATQTGCYGYTF
TGTGCCACCCAGACGGGTTGCTACGGATACACCTTC
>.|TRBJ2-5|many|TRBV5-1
CASSSPPAETQYF
TGCGCCAGCAGCTCCCCCCCGGCAGAGACCCAGTACTTC
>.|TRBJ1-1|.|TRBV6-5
CAGIGGDFF
TGTGCGGGCATTGGTGGTGATTTCTTT
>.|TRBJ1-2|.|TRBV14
CASTSPAGPLGGYTF
TGTGCCAGTACCTCACCAGCCGGGCCCTTGGGAGGCTACACCTTC
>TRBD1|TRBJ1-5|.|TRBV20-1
CSAREGQGSNQPRHF
TGCAGTGCCAGAGAAGGACAGGGGAGCAATCAGCCCCGGCATTTT
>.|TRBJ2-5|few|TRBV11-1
CASSPRQRVETQYF
TGTGCCAGCAGCCCGAGACAGCGCGTAGAGACCCAGTACTTT
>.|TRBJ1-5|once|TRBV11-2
CASSLHGSSNQPQHF
TGTGCCAGCAGCTTACATGGATCGAGCAATCAGCCCCAGCATTTT
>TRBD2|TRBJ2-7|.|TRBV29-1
CSVTETSPCVQYF
TGCAGCGTTACAGAGACTAGCCCCTGCGTGCAGTACTTC
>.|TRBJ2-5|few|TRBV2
CASSEARTGGNRETQYF
TGTGCCAGCAGTGAAGCGAGGACAGGAGGGAATCGAGAGACCCAGTACTTC
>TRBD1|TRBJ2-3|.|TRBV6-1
CASSSALGQGSDTQYF
TGTGCCAGCAGTTCAGCTTTGGGACAGGGATCAGATACGCAGTATTTT
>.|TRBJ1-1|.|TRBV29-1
CSALGQTTEAFF
TGTAGCGCCCTTGGACAGACCACTGAAGCTTTCTTT
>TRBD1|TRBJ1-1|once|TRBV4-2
CASSCPDRALNTEAFF
TGTGCCAGCAGCTGCCCTGACAGGGCCTTGAACACTGAAGCTTTCTTT
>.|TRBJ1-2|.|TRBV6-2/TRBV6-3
CVSSVLRGDAYAYTF
TGTGTCAGCTCAGTTTTAAGAGGGGATGCCTATGCCTACACCTTC
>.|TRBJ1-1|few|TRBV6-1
CASYYKRRNTEAFF
TGTGCCAGCTACTACAAGAGGCGGAACACTGAAGCTTTCTTT
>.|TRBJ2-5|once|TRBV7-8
CASSLDRTGWSEEIQYF
TGTGCCAGCAGTTTAGACCGGACGGGATGGTCGGAAGAGATCCAGTACTTC